A single sample gave rise to the 32 T cell receptor beta chains below, sequenced in a study of blood T cell repertoires in COVID-19. Using immunoSEQ multiplex PCR, the repertoire was profiled, and TCRdb retains in-frame clones only, with some absent. This table has about 310,000 clones, 89% appearing once. The sequenced sample consisted of PBMCs or T cells enriched from blood (not recorded which). All receptors come from a man in his 60s who had recovered from COVID-19.

V gene TRBV6-6 combines with J gene TRBJ2-3; D uncertain. This CDR3 comprises 13 residues. CDR1 and CDR2 (germline): MNHNY, SVGAGI (reference sequence). Trimming removed 4 bases from V and 2 bases from J, with 7 bases in between. CDR3 sequence reads: CASSWPDTDTQYF. The CDR3 nucleotides are TGTGCCAGCAGTTGGCCAGACACAGATACGCAGTATTTT.

The CDR3, as DNA: TGTGCCACCAGTGATTCCCGGGACAGGGGGCCGGGACAGCCCCAGCATTTT. Translation: CATSDSRDRGPGQPQHF. The V call is TRBV24-1, the J call TRBJ1-5; 12 bases align to TRBD1. J lost 7 bases, V lost 2 bases, and 8 bases had no gene match. Germline V gene data show CDR1 as KGHDR and CDR2 as SFDVKD. This CDR3 region has 17 residues.

A single count supports this clone. The chain carries TRBV6-1 and TRBJ2-7; 10 bases are shared with TRBD2. V dropped 3 bases and J dropped 0; count of bases not matched to a gene: 14. Germline V CDR1 and CDR2: MNHNS, SASEGT. This CDR3 has 19 residues. The CDR3 nucleotides read TGTGCCAGCAGTGACCGATGGGGGCCTACTAGCGGGGCCTCCTACGAGCAGTACTTC. Amino acid sequence: CASSDRWGPTSGASYEQYF.

The chain carries TRBV5-1 and TRBJ1-4; D is perhaps TRBD1 (6 bases). This CDR3 has 16 amino acids. Looked up from germline, CDR1 is SGHRS and CDR2 is YFSETQ. V dropped 3 bases and J dropped 3 bases, with 15 bases sitting between them. The CDR3: CASSSLNQGSNEKLFF. The CDR3 DNA reads as TGCGCCAGCAGCTCACTTAACCAGGGGTCTAATGAAAAACTGTTTTTT.

V and J are TRBV6-5 and TRBJ1-2; 9 bases are shared with TRBD1. CDR3 size: 15 residues. CDR1 is MNHEY and CDR2 is SVGAGI in the germline V gene. V gave up 6 bases and J gave up 5 bases; unmatched junction bases: 10. The CDR3 here is CASSPGQGILYGYTF. Here the CDR3 DNA reads TGTGCCAGCAGCCCGGGACAGGGAATTTTGTATGGCTACACCTTC.

J is TRBJ1-2 and V is TRBV6-5, with D tentatively TRBD1 (6 bases). The CDR3 covers 14 residues. Germline CDR1 MNHEY, CDR2 SVGAGI. Trimming removed 0 bases from V and 8 bases from J, with 13 bases in between. The CDR3: CASSYSRGANGYTF. In DNA form, the CDR3 reads TGTGCCAGCAGTTACTCGCGGGGGGCAAACGGCTACACCTTC.

The rearrangement uses TRBV28 and TRBJ2-7; 9 nucleotides line up with TRBD1. Per the germline V gene, CDR1 is MDHEN and CDR2 is SYDVKM. J was trimmed by 6 bases and V by 6 bases; bases with no gene match: 9. There are 14 residues in the CDR3. CDR3 nucleotide sequence: TGTGCCAGCAGATCCGGGACAGGGTTTCCCGAGCAGTACTTC. It translates to CASRSGTGFPEQYF.

This clone turned up a few times. The chain combines TRBV27 with TRBJ1-6, with TRBD1 identical over 8 bases. The CDR3 spans 17 residues. CDR1 MNHEY and CDR2 SMNVEV come from the germline V gene (reference sequence). With 6 bases clipped from V and 10 bases from J, the junction kept 17 bases outside the gene matches. CDR3 sequence reads: CASRNRLLRGPESPLHF. CDR3 coding DNA: TGTGCCAGCAGGAATAGGCTCCTCAGGGGGCCGGAATCACCCCTCCACTTT.

This sequence joins TRBV11-2 and TRBJ2-1; 12 nucleotides line up with TRBD2. CDR3 length equals 13 residues. Unmatched junction bases numbered 3, after V lost 11 bases and J lost 4 bases. From germline, CDR1 is SGHAT and CDR2 FQNNGV. The CDR3 DNA reads as TGTGCCGGTACTAGCGGGAGGTACAATGAGCAGTTCTTC. This encodes CAGTSGRYNEQFF.

The V gene is TRBV21-1, the J gene TRBJ1-5; the tabulated D call, TRBD1, remains unverified against the DNA. TRBV21-1 is annotated as a pseudogene. The CDR3 runs 17 residues. The CDR3 is CASGPPWDRGLNQPQHF. The DNA for the CDR3 is TGTGCCAGCGGACCGCCGTGGGACAGGGGGCTTAATCAGCCCCAGCATTTT.

As regards this clone: Other DNA variants within this sample encode the same CDR3. The chain joins TRBV6-5 to TRBJ1-2, with D tentatively TRBD1 (6 bases). V was clipped by 2 bases and J by 5 bases, with 9 bases between them. The CDR3 is 13 residues long. From germline, CDR1 is MNHEY and CDR2 SVGAGI. CDR3 bases: TGTGCCAGCAGTTACGCCACAGGGTATGGCTACACCTTC. Residues: CASSYATGYGYTF.

The chain employs TRBV10-3 and TRBJ2-1; a possible D gene is TRBD2 (5 bases). The CDR3 runs to 15 residues. Germline lookup yields CDR1 ENHRY and CDR2 SYGVKD. Trimming pared 4 bases from V and 0 bases from J, leaving 10 bases between. CDR3 nucleotides: TGTGCCATCAGTGGGCTAGCAACCTCCTACAATGAGCAGTTCTTC. Amino acids: CAISGLATSYNEQFF.

This clone turned up a few times. V is TRBV29-1 and J is TRBJ2-1, with 10 nucleotides matching TRBD2. This CDR3 contains 14 residues. Germline V gene data show CDR1 as SQVTM and CDR2 as ANQGSEA. The ends lost 6 bases at V and 9 bases at J; junction bases unmatched: 11. The CDR3 DNA is TGCAGCGTCTACCTAGCGGGAGTGTCGAGTGAGCAGTTCTTC. Its protein is CSVYLAGVSSEQFF.

This chain uses TRBV2 with TRBJ1-5; the D is unclear. From germline, CDR1 is SNHLY and CDR2 FYNNEI. This CDR3 is 14 amino acids long. V lost 3 bases, J lost 7 bases, and 13 bases lay in between. CDR3 nucleotide sequence: TGTGCCAGCAGTGACAGGTCTGAGAGACAGCCCCAGCATTTT. Residues: CASSDRSERQPQHF.

CDR3: CASSAGTSGSSYEQYF. The CDR3 region has the DNA TGTGCCAGCAGCGCCGGGACTAGCGGCAGCTCCTACGAGCAGTACTTC. The chain has TRBV6-2 or TRBV6-3 and TRBJ2-7, with 11 bases that match TRBD2. V trimming: 6 bases; J trimming: 0 bases; junction bases outside the gene matches: 7. CDR1 is MNHEY and CDR2 is SVGEGT in the germline V gene. The CDR3 runs to 16 residues.

This clone showed up just a few times. This chain links TRBV19 with TRBJ2-1; TRBD2 agrees at 8 bases. The CDR3 sequence is 14 residues long. The V segment lost 5 bases and the J segment 5 bases; nucleotides outside the gene matches: 5. Germline values: CDR1 LNHDA, CDR2 SQIVND (reference sequence). The CDR3 DNA reads as TGTGCCAGTAGTGTCCCGGGACTAGACAATGAGCAGTTCTTC. Translating gives CASSVPGLDNEQFF.

The table lists this clone with a few counts. The V gene is TRBV7-9, the J gene TRBJ2-1, with D perhaps TRBD1 (7 bases). CDR3 size: 15 residues. Trimming left V 7 bases short and J 6 bases short, with 19 bases between. Germline V gene lookup returns CDR1 SEHNR and CDR2 FQNEAQ (reference sequence). In DNA form, the CDR3 reads TGTGCCAGCACCCGACAGGGAGGCGATTTCAATGAGCAGTTCTTC. This translates into CASTRQGGDFNEQFF.

The V gene is TRBV5-1, the J gene TRBJ1-1; D gene uncertain. Per germline, CDR1 SGHRS and CDR2 YFSETQ. V lost 0 bases, J lost 1 base, and 7 bases lay in between. CDR3 size: 14 residues. CDR3: CASSLVVSNTEAFF. DNA for the CDR3: TGCGCCAGCAGCTTGGTCGTTTCGAACACTGAAGCTTTCTTT.

The gene calls are TRBV19 and TRBJ1-5, with TRBD1 matching over 7 bases. J gave up 3 bases and V 4 bases, and 9 bases lay outside the gene matches. There are 16 residues in the CDR3. Germline V lookup: CDR1 LNHDA, CDR2 SQIVND (reference sequence). CDR3 amino acids: CASSSPNRGTNQPQHF. The CDR3 DNA reads as TGTGCCAGTAGTAGCCCAAACAGGGGAACCAATCAGCCCCAGCATTTT. Combining the CDR3 with reference TRBV19 and TRBJ1-5 gives the whole variable domain DGGITQSPKYLFRKEGQNVTLSCEQNLNHDAMYWYRQDPGQGLRLIYYSQIVNDFQKGDIAEGYSVSREKKESFPLTVTSAQKNPTAFYLCASSSPNRGTNQPQHFGDGTRLSIL.

The CDR3 region is CASSTYRTGGNTEAFF. CDR3 DNA: TGTGCCAGTAGTACGTACAGGACAGGGGGCAACACTGAAGCTTTCTTT. V and J are TRBV19 and TRBJ1-1, with 11 bases lining up with TRBD1. Trimming removed 4 bases from V and 2 bases from J; junction bases left unmatched: 6. Germline CDR1 and CDR2: LNHDA and SQIVND (reference sequence). CDR3 length: 16 residues.

The chain uses TRBV24-1 and TRBJ2-5, with TRBD2 as a possible D gene (6 bases). Trimming stripped 4 bases from V and 7 bases from J, with 15 bases between. Germline V gene sequence: CDR1 KGHDR, CDR2 SFDVKD. This CDR3 spans 14 amino acids. The DNA of the CDR3 is TGTGCCACCAGTGACACGGGCGGGGCAAGGACCCAGTACTTC. Its protein product is CATSDTGGARTQYF.

This clone was seen just once. The chain employs TRBV19 and TRBJ1-2, with TRBD1 matching 7 bases. The CDR3 is 15 residues long. After removal of 5 bases from V and 5 bases from J, the junction contained 11 bases not matched to a gene. Germline V CDR1 and CDR2: LNHDA, SQIVND (reference sequence). The CDR3 DNA sequence: TGTGCCAGTAGTTCAAGGACAGGCCGTCCGTATGGCTACACCTTC. Translated: CASSSRTGRPYGYTF.

The rearrangement uses TRBV19 and TRBJ2-1, with D maybe TRBD2 (6 bases). CDR1 LNHDA and CDR2 SQIVND come from the germline V gene (reference sequence). V was clipped by 7 bases and J by 8 bases, with 12 bases between them. This CDR3 contains 12 residues. This CDR3 reads CASMTRTHEQFF. The CDR3 DNA is TGTGCCAGTATGACTAGGACCCATGAGCAGTTCTTC.

The CDR3 here is CASSIQRASYEQYF. The CDR3 bases are TGTGCCAGCAGTATCCAGCGGGCCTCTTACGAGCAGTACTTC. The J gene is TRBJ2-7, the V gene TRBV7-2, with a weak D call TRBD2 (6 bases). Per germline, CDR1 SGHTA and CDR2 FQGNSA. The CDR3 length is 14 residues. Trimming left V 6 bases short and J 4 bases short, with 16 bases between.

The genes are TRBV9 and TRBJ2-6; 7 nucleotides match TRBD1. CDR1 SGDLS and CDR2 YYNGEE come from the germline V gene. This CDR3 spans 17 amino acids. Unmatched junction bases numbered 6, after V lost 3 bases and J lost 0 bases. The CDR3 sequence is CASSGATGPSGANVLTF. The CDR3 DNA follows: TGTGCCAGCAGCGGAGCGACAGGGCCCTCTGGGGCCAACGTCCTGACTTTC. The entire variable domain, with the rest obtained from reference TRBV9 and TRBJ2-6, is as follows: DSGVTQTPKHLITATGQRVTLRCSPRSGDLSVYWYQQSLDQGLQFLIQYYNGEERAKGNILERFSAQQFPDLHSELNLSSLELGDSALYFCASSGATGPSGANVLTFGAGSRLTVL.

The chain joins TRBV29-1 to TRBJ1-3; 8 bases line up with TRBD1. With 7 bases clipped from V and 0 bases from J, the junction kept 8 bases outside the gene matches. The CDR3 loop spans 15 amino acids. Germline loops: CDR1 SQVTM, CDR2 ANQGSEA. DNA for the CDR3: TGCAGCGCCGGGGACAGGAGAAGCTCTGGAAACACCATATATTTT. It yields the protein CSAGDRRSSGNTIYF. The complete variable domain, with remaining parts taken from reference TRBV29-1 and TRBJ1-3, reads SAVISQKPSRDICQRGTSLTIQCQVDSQVTMMFWYRQQPGQSLTLIATANQGSEATYESGFVIDKFPISRPNLTFSTLTVSNMSPEDSSIYLCSAGDRRSSGNTIYFGEGSWLTVV.

The chain employs TRBV3-1 (or the pseudogene TRBV3-2) and TRBJ2-2, with 8 bases identical to TRBD1. Looked up from germline, CDR1 is LGHDT and CDR2 is YNNKEL (reference sequence). The CDR3 length is 15 residues. V shed 4 bases, J shed 1 base, and the junction held 2 bases outside the gene matches. The CDR3 nucleotides are TGTGCCAGCAGCCTGGACAGGGAGAACACCGGGGAGCTGTTTTTT. It yields the protein CASSLDRENTGELFF.

This clone was seen only once. The chain employs TRBV5-4 and TRBJ2-3; TRBD2 matches at 10 bases. The germline CDR1 and CDR2 sequences are SGHNT and YYREEE (reference sequence). The CDR3 has 17 amino acids. The V segment lost 0 bases and the J segment 2 bases; nucleotides outside the gene matches: 6. The DNA for the CDR3 is TGTGCCAGCAGCTTGGGGGCCGGACTAGCGGCCACAGATACGCAGTATTTT. Translated: CASSLGAGLAATDTQYF.

Notes on this clone: One junction end does not reproduce the germline sequence, and a read error may be involved. The chain employs TRBV7-2 and TRBJ2-3; 11 bases align to TRBD2. This CDR3 has 16 amino acids. CDR1 and CDR2 (germline): SGHTA, FQGNSA. The CDR3 DNA reads as TGTGCCAGCAGATTAGCGGGAGGGCTCAACACAGATACGCAGTATTTT. It translates to CASRLAGGLNTDTQYF.

The rearrangement joins TRBV27 to TRBJ2-7; 8 nucleotides agree with TRBD1. Germline CDR1 reads MNHEY; CDR2 reads SMNVEV (reference sequence). The CDR3 has 14 residues. V lost 6 bases, J lost 4 bases, and 8 bases stayed unmatched. CDR3 sequence reads: CASRTGAGPYEQYF. The DNA for the CDR3 is TGTGCCAGCAGGACAGGGGCTGGGCCGTACGAGCAGTACTTC.

The chain links TRBV7-3 to TRBJ1-1, with unresolved D. The ends were cut back, 0 bases at V and 0 bases at J, with 11 bases in the middle. This CDR3 spans 16 amino acids. Germline loops: CDR1 SGHTA, CDR2 FQGTGA. The CDR3 here is CASSLTSRVMNTEAFF. CDR3 in DNA: TGTGCCAGCAGCTTAACGTCGAGGGTCATGAACACTGAAGCTTTCTTT. The variable domain in full, completed from reference TRBV7-3 and TRBJ1-1, reads GAGVSQTPSNKVTEKGKYVELRCDPISGHTALYWYRQSLGQGPEFLIYFQGTGAADDSGLPNDRFFAVRPEGSVSTLKIQRTERGDSAVYLCASSLTSRVMNTEAFFGQGTRLTVV.

The chain combines TRBV15 with TRBJ1-3; 8 bases line up with TRBD1. The V segment lost 6 bases and the J segment 3 bases; nucleotides outside the gene matches: 4. Germline CDR1 LNHNV, CDR2 YYDKDF (reference sequence). The CDR3 contains 14 residues. In nucleotides, the CDR3 is TGTGCCACCAGTTCAGGGGGCAATGGAAACACCATATATTTT. This translates into CATSSGGNGNTIYF.